Listed below are T cell receptor beta chains from one sample, sequenced in a study of T cells expressing NK-cell markers. For each CDR3 protein, TCRdb gives one entry from its re-call of the 5' RACE reads, without DNA. This sample's table has roughly 150,000 distinct CDR3 sequences. What was sequenced was blood T cells: a sorted CD56 or NKG2C T cell subset, CD4+ or CD8+ T cells, or bulk PBMC T cells (not recorded which). The receptors were sampled from a woman aged 18 to 75 in good health. The CDR3 runs from the conserved cysteine through the conserved F or W.

J gene: TRBJ2-3; CDR3 length: 14; V gene: TRBV20-1; CDR3 protein: CSALAGGSTDTQYF
J gene: TRBJ2-7; CDR3 length: 14; V gene: TRBV4-1; CDR3 protein: CASSHPTRNSEQYF
J gene: TRBJ2-7; CDR3 length: 15; V gene: TRBV6-5; CDR3 protein: CASSFRGEGIYEQYF
J gene: TRBJ2-7; CDR3 length: 16; V gene: TRBV12-3/TRBV12-4; CDR3 protein: CASSNADGPSSYEQYF
J gene: TRBJ2-5; CDR3 length: 17; V gene: TRBV12-3/TRBV12-4; CDR3 protein: CASSLTVLANHQETQYF
J gene: TRBJ2-1; CDR3 length: 15; V gene: TRBV12-3/TRBV12-4; CDR3 protein: CASSQSPLSYNEQFF
J gene: TRBJ1-1; CDR3 length: 16; V gene: TRBV7-8; CDR3 protein: CASSPLLRGLNTEAFF
J gene: TRBJ1-5; CDR3 length: 16; V gene: TRBV12-5; CDR3 protein: CASGLVLTDSNQPQHF
J gene: TRBJ2-6; CDR3 length: 17; V gene: TRBV19; CDR3 protein: CASSIGGGGSGANVLTF
J gene: TRBJ2-1; CDR3 length: 16; V gene: TRBV9; CDR3 protein: CASSPIYSGGAHEQFF
J gene: TRBJ2-1; CDR3 length: 17; V gene: TRBV4-2; CDR3 protein: CASSSKGAGTAYNEQFF
J gene: TRBJ1-1; CDR3 length: 14; V gene: TRBV20-1; CDR3 protein: CSARGRLPNTEAFF
J gene: TRBJ2-5; CDR3 length: 11; V gene: TRBV2; CDR3 protein: CASKEGETQYF
J gene: TRBJ1-4; CDR3 length: 15; V gene: TRBV7-8; CDR3 protein: CASSLARVGNEKLFF
J gene: TRBJ2-3; CDR3 length: 16; V gene: TRBV5-4; CDR3 protein: CASSFWTSGRADTQYF
J gene: TRBJ1-1; CDR3 length: 15; V gene: TRBV7-9; CDR3 protein: CASSLGPLRDTEAFF
J gene: TRBJ1-2; CDR3 length: 14; V gene: TRBV7-2; CDR3 protein: CASSRAYRDYGYTF
J gene: TRBJ1-1; CDR3 length: 14; V gene: TRBV2; CDR3 protein: CASRPRVPFTEAFF
J gene: TRBJ1-3; CDR3 length: 16; V gene: TRBV7-8; CDR3 protein: CASSPLGFHSGNTIYF
J gene: TRBJ2-3; CDR3 length: 13; V gene: TRBV5-5; CDR3 protein: CASSSSFTDTQYF
J gene: TRBJ1-2; CDR3 length: 13; V gene: TRBV30; CDR3 protein: CASAPGARDGYTF
J gene: TRBJ2-5; CDR3 length: 13; V gene: TRBV14; CDR3 protein: CASSQDDQGTQYF
J gene: TRBJ2-5; CDR3 length: 14; V gene: TRBV5-4; CDR3 protein: CASSLALGGETQYF
J gene: TRBJ2-7; CDR3 length: 15; V gene: TRBV7-8; CDR3 protein: CASSSPLVVSYEQYF
J gene: TRBJ2-2; CDR3 length: 16; V gene: TRBV9; CDR3 protein: CASSTRLAGATGELFF
J gene: TRBJ2-5; CDR3 length: 13; V gene: TRBV20-1; CDR3 protein: CSGFFSGAETQYF
J gene: TRBJ2-2; CDR3 length: 16; V gene: TRBV5-5; CDR3 protein: CASSGPSGRATGELFF
J gene: TRBJ2-3; CDR3 length: 14; V gene: TRBV14; CDR3 protein: CASSQGWAGDTQYF
J gene: TRBJ1-6; CDR3 length: 13; V gene: TRBV5-1; CDR3 protein: CASSLSTGSPLHF
J gene: TRBJ2-1; CDR3 length: 17; V gene: TRBV10-3; CDR3 protein: CAISELVLAGGYNEQFF
J gene: TRBJ2-7; CDR3 length: 17; V gene: TRBV2; CDR3 protein: CASSEGFGGQYSYEQYF
J gene: TRBJ2-5; CDR3 length: 16; V gene: TRBV4-1; CDR3 protein: CASSSAGRQKQETQYF
J gene: TRBJ1-6; CDR3 length: 13; V gene: TRBV20-1; CDR3 protein: CSARTGQSSPLHF
J gene: TRBJ2-5; CDR3 length: 14; V gene: TRBV5-1; CDR3 protein: CASSWGGSQETQYF
J gene: TRBJ2-3; CDR3 length: 13; V gene: TRBV29-1; CDR3 protein: CSVTGGITDTQYF
J gene: TRBJ1-2; CDR3 length: 11; V gene: TRBV20-1; CDR3 protein: CSARGTGSYTF
J gene: TRBJ2-1; CDR3 length: 15; V gene: TRBV6-1; CDR3 protein: CASRNPGTSIHEQFF
J gene: TRBJ2-5; CDR3 length: 16; V gene: TRBV20-1; CDR3 protein: CSARDRRGGFQETQYF
J gene: TRBJ2-2; CDR3 length: 14; V gene: TRBV7-6; CDR3 protein: CASSPSDETGELFF
J gene: TRBJ2-2; CDR3 length: 17; V gene: TRBV27; CDR3 protein: CASSPTRTSGRARELFF
J gene: TRBJ2-4; CDR3 length: 13; V gene: TRBV5-1; CDR3 protein: CASSRRGENIQYF